This is a list of T cell receptor beta chains from one sample in a study of blood T cell repertoires in COVID-19. TCRdb's table, derived via immunoSEQ multiplex PCR, lists solely in-frame clones and lacks some. The data contain around 120,000 clones, about three quarters of them singletons. Specimen: peripheral blood. The source is a woman aged 70 to 79 with acute or convalescent COVID-19. CDR3s include the opening cysteine and the closing phenylalanine or tryptophan. Size values are once, few and many counts, or a class for expanded clones, and some rows have none.

J gene | V gene | clone size | CDR3 protein
TRBJ1-5 | TRBV19 | few | CASSGTGGNQPQHF
TRBJ1-6 | TRBV19 | many | CASGSGTGGSPLHF
TRBJ2-7 | TRBV3-1/TRBV3-2 | - | CASSLKYEQYF
TRBJ2-2 | TRBV19 | - | CASSMTGGTGELFF
TRBJ2-5 | TRBV7-2 | - | CASSPSGRQETQYF
TRBJ2-5 | TRBV6-2/TRBV6-3 | few | CASSYGLAEQETQYF
TRBJ1-2 | TRBV12-3/TRBV12-4 | - | CASSNQGVGGYTF
TRBJ2-2 | TRBV19 | - | CASSMKDRGNTGELFF
TRBJ1-5 | TRBV6-5 | - | CASSYSQGRQPQHF
TRBJ2-5 | TRBV3-1/TRBV3-2 | - | CASSQDGLAGGLKTQYF
TRBJ1-1 | TRBV6-5 | - | CASSKDRAGEAFF
TRBJ2-2 | TRBV9 | - | CASSAWTGGPGELFF
TRBJ2-7 | TRBV9 | - | CASSPRTSGGYEQYF
TRBJ2-2 | TRBV25-1 | many | CASSESAGELFF
TRBJ2-3 | TRBV27 | - | CASTKRASTDTQYF
TRBJ2-2 | TRBV5-5 | few | CASSRSSGLAGGAGELFF
TRBJ2-2 | TRBV7-6 | - | CASSLRGGTGELFF
TRBJ1-1 | TRBV6-5 | - | CASLSPQGLAFF
TRBJ1-2 | TRBV12-3/TRBV12-4 | - | CASSLGQAGYTF
TRBJ1-4 | TRBV19 | few | CASSVLGRTNEKLFF
TRBJ2-3 | TRBV29-1 | - | CSVSNLAGGTDTQYF
TRBJ1-6 | TRBV9 | - | CASSVGDPWSPLHF
TRBJ1-4 | TRBV20-1 | - | CSASLRDRATTNEKLFF
TRBJ2-5 | TRBV11-2 | - | CASSWRAVGETQYF
TRBJ1-1 | TRBV19 | - | CASSWATEAFF
TRBJ2-7 | TRBV5-5 | once | CASSLVHRAYEQYF
TRBJ2-2 | TRBV7-6 | - | CASSLGQNTGELFF
TRBJ1-1 | TRBV5-6 | - | CASSRVFQGNTEAFF
TRBJ2-1 | TRBV28 | - | CASSSSEGLGHEQFF
TRBJ1-1 | TRBV12-5 | - | CASGLVHAGDTEAFF
TRBJ2-3 | TRBV5-1 | - | CASSLMRLAGSTDTQYF
TRBJ2-3 | TRBV28 | - | CASSSVADTQYF
TRBJ2-3 | TRBV6-2/TRBV6-3 | - | CASSYEFGGGAGADTQYF
TRBJ1-1 | TRBV6-6 | - | CASSNRGQGGTEAFF
TRBJ1-5 | TRBV6-6 | - | CASGYDGGNQPQHF
TRBJ2-4 | TRBV2 | - | CASSESSGTGAKNIQYF
TRBJ1-6 | TRBV28 | many | CATISGGISSPLHF
TRBJ1-2 | TRBV20-1 | - | CSASGDTNYGYTF
TRBJ2-1 | TRBV9 | few | CASSPRQEGSAPYNEQFF
TRBJ1-1 | TRBV12-5 | - | CASGLDRVSRNTEAFF
TRBJ1-6 | TRBV6-2/TRBV6-3 | - | CASSDRTGNSGSPLHF
TRBJ2-1 | TRBV9 | - | CASSVATSGGSNEQFF
TRBJ2-3 | TRBV18 | - | CASAGSNTQYF
TRBJ1-1 | TRBV25-1 | - | CASSVNSWWTEAFF
TRBJ1-2 | TRBV5-4 | - | CASSLENTYGYTF
TRBJ2-7 | TRBV7-2 | - | CASSLVSSGAGQYF
TRBJ2-1 | TRBV7-2 | - | CASSLELRGYNEQFF
TRBJ1-5 | TRBV7-8 | - | CASSPLGARNQPQHF